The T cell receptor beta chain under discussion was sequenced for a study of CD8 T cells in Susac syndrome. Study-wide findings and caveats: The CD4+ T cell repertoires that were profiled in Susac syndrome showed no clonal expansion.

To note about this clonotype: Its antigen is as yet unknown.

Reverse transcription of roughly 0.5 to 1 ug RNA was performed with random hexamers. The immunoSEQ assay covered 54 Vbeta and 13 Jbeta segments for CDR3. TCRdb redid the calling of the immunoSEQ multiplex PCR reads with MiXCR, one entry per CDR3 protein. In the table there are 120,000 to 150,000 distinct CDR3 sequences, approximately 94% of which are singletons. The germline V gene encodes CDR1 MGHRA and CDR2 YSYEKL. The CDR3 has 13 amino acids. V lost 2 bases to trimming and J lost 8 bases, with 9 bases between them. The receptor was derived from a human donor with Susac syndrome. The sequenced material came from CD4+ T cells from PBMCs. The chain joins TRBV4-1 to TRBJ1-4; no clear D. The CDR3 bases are TGCGCCAGCAGCCAATTTACCCGGGAAAAACTGTTTTTT. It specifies CASSQFTREKLFF.